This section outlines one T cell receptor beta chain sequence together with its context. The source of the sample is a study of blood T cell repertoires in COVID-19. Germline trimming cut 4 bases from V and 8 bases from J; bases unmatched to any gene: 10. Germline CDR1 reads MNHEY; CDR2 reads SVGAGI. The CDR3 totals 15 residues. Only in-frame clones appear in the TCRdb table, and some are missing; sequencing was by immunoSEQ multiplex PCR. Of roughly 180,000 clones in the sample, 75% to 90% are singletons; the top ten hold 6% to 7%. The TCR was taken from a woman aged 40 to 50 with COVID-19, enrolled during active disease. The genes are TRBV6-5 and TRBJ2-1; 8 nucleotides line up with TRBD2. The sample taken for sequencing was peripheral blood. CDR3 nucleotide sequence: TGTGCCAGCAGTTCCGGGAGGGTGTTCGTCTATGAGCAGTTCTTC. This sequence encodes CASSSGRVFVYEQFF.